Below, 17 T cell receptor beta chains from the same sample are listed, as sequenced in a study of patients and donors after allogeneic stem cell transplantation. TCRdb reanalysed the RT-PCR reads using MiXCR and keeps one entry per CDR3 protein. Of 150,000 to 200,000 distinct CDR3 sequences in the sample, less than 45% were seen once. The sequenced material came from blood, either unsorted or a sorted T cell fraction (not recorded which). All receptors derive from a human donor who was either an allogeneic HSCT recipient or a stem cell or donor lymphocyte infusion donor (not recorded which). It is not recorded whose cells these are; they may come from a transplant donor.

The sample holds a few counts of this clonotype. The chain links TRBV20-1 to TRBJ1-1, with 7 positions matching TRBD1. The length of the CDR3 is 16 residues. Per the germline V gene, CDR1 is DFQATT and CDR2 is SNEGSKA (reference sequence). The V gene end was trimmed by 4 bases and the J gene end by 0 bases; junction bases not matched to a gene: 11. DNA of the CDR3: TGCAGTGCTACATGGACAGGCGCTATTTTGAACACTGAAGCTTTCTTT. Translation: CSATWTGAILNTEAFF.

This clonotype has just a few counts. The chain has TRBV13 and TRBJ1-2, with no clear D. From germline, CDR1 is PRHDT and CDR2 FYEKMQ (reference sequence). The CDR3 is 14 amino acids. V was cut by 5 bases and J by 3 bases, with 13 bases left in between. CDR3 amino acids: CASSLRGGDYGYTF. The CDR3 region has the DNA TGTGCCAGCAGCCTAAGAGGAGGAGACTATGGCTACACCTTC.

This chain connects TRBV4-3 to TRBJ2-1; TRBD2 matches at 8 bases. V was clipped by 0 bases and J by 7 bases; unmatched bases: 11. The CDR3 totals 17 residues. Per germline, CDR1 LGHNA and CDR2 YSLEER. CDR3 protein: CASSQDRPSGSGNEQFF. The CDR3 region has the DNA TGCGCCAGCAGCCAAGATCGACCAAGCGGGAGTGGGAATGAGCAGTTCTTC.

This rearrangement joins TRBV14 to TRBJ2-2, with TRBD1 matching 7 bases. V gave up 1 base and J gave up 5 bases; unmatched junction bases: 10. This CDR3 has 17 residues. CDR1 is SGHDN, CDR2 FVKESK, per germline. In DNA, the CDR3 is TGTGCCAGCAGCCAAGCGCCTGACAGGGCATGGACCGGGGAGCTGTTTTTT. Its protein is CASSQAPDRAWTGELFF.

This clonotype came up a few times. The J gene is TRBJ2-2, the V gene TRBV7-9; D is ambiguous. CDR3 length equals 16 residues. V shed 4 bases and J shed 2 bases, with 14 bases lying between them. The germline gives CDR1 SEHNR, CDR2 FQNEAQ (reference sequence). The CDR3 is CASSSLWVHNTGELFF. CDR3 bases: TGTGCCAGCAGCTCCCTCTGGGTCCACAACACCGGGGAGCTGTTTTTT.

In this sample, this clonotype turned up many times. The chain employs TRBV12-3 or TRBV12-4 and TRBJ2-1; D is unresolved. The CDR3 length is 13 residues. The V end was cut by 0 bases, the J end by 9 bases, with 9 bases between. CDR3 nucleotides: TGTGCCAGCAGTTTAGCGCTCGTGGGTGAGCAGTTCTTC. It codes for CASSLALVGEQFF.

This clonotype has just a few counts. The CDR3 is CSVEAVANTEAFF. The CDR3 DNA sequence: TGCAGCGTTGAGGCGGTTGCGAACACTGAAGCTTTCTTT. J is TRBJ1-1 and V is TRBV29-1; D call uncertain. Trimming cost V 3 bases and J 1 base, with 9 bases left between them. Germline V gene lookup returns CDR1 SQVTM and CDR2 ANQGSEA. The CDR3 spans 13 residues. Using reference TRBV29-1 and TRBJ1-1 for the parts outside the CDR3, the full variable domain is SAVISQKPSRDICQRGTSLTIQCQVDSQVTMMFWYRQQPGQSLTLIATANQGSEATYESGFVIDKFPISRPNLTFSTLTVSNMSPEDSSIYLCSVEAVANTEAFFGQGTRLTVV.

The gene calls are TRBV7-9 and TRBJ2-1; no reliable D call. Germline assignment: CDR1 SEHNR and CDR2 FQNEAQ (reference sequence). Trimming removed 3 bases from V and 1 base from J, with 7 bases in between. The CDR3 consists of 14 residues. The CDR3 here is CASSFVSSYNEQFF. The CDR3 nucleotides are TGTGCCAGCAGCTTCGTTAGTTCCTACAATGAGCAGTTCTTC. Based on the CDR3 plus reference TRBV7-9 and TRBJ2-1, the full variable domain is DTGVSQNPRHKITKRGQNVTFRCDPISEHNRLYWYRQTLGQGPEFLTYFQNEAQLEKSRLLSDRFSAERPKGSFSTLEIQRTEQGDSAMYLCASSFVSSYNEQFFGPGTRLTVL.

This clonotype was picked up many times. V gene TRBV12-3 or TRBV12-4 combines with J gene TRBJ1-1; D is undetermined. This CDR3 is 15 amino acids long. Trimming took 4 bases from V and 5 from J, leaving 17 bases between them. In nucleotides, the CDR3 is TGTGCCAGCAGTTCCACAGCCGGGTGGGGAACTGAAGCTTTCTTT. The encoded protein is CASSSTAGWGTEAFF.

The V gene is TRBV28, the J gene TRBJ1-1; no firm D call. The germline V gene encodes CDR1 MDHEN and CDR2 SYDVKM. There are 14 residues in the CDR3. Deletions cut 6 bases from V and 0 bases from J, with 11 bases between. The chain's CDR3 is CASSRGRVNTEAFF. As DNA, the CDR3 is TGTGCCAGCAGCCGCGGACGGGTGAACACTGAAGCTTTCTTT.

The gene calls are TRBV12-3 or TRBV12-4 and TRBJ2-1; TRBD2 agrees at 8 bases. Unmatched junction bases numbered 19, after V lost 6 bases and J lost 9 bases. This CDR3 contains 17 residues. The DNA of the CDR3 is TGTGCCAGCAGCCGACAAATTCTAGCGGGTAATGGGGCTGAGCAGTTCTTC. It translates to CASSRQILAGNGAEQFF.

This clonotype has just one count. The chain links TRBV11-2 to TRBJ2-3; the D gene is possibly TRBD2 (5 bases). The CDR3 has 20 amino acids. Germline V gene lookup returns CDR1 SGHAT and CDR2 FQNNGV. V lost 2 bases and J 2 bases, leaving 26 bases between the germline ends. In nucleotides, the CDR3 is TGTGCCAGCAGCTTACCCCGTGACGGGCTAGCCGTAAGACCCACAGATACGCAGTATTTT. It encodes CASSLPRDGLAVRPTDTQYF.

The V call is TRBV20-1, the J call TRBJ2-7, with D perhaps matching TRBD2 (6 bases). The CDR3 sequence is 17 residues long. Trimming stripped 0 bases from V and 0 bases from J, with 18 bases between. Germline V gives CDR1 DFQATT, CDR2 SNEGSKA (reference sequence). CDR3 sequence (DNA): TGCAGTGCTAGAGATGGTGGCGGAAGCGGGTTCTCCTACGAGCAGTACTTC. This sequence encodes CSARDGGGSGFSYEQYF.

V is TRBV28 and J is TRBJ2-1, with TRBD2 identical over 9 bases. Germline values: CDR1 MDHEN, CDR2 SYDVKM. The CDR3 runs 16 residues. V was clipped by 8 bases and J by 0 bases; unmatched bases: 8. CDR3 protein: CASREGGRGSYNEQFF. CDR3 nucleotides: TGTGCCAGCCGCGAGGGCGGGAGGGGCTCCTACAATGAGCAGTTCTTC.

This chain links TRBV5-1 with TRBJ1-2; D is possibly TRBD1 (5 bases). There are 14 residues in the CDR3. CDR1 is SGHRS, CDR2 YFSETQ, per germline. The V and J ends lost 4 bases and 8 bases respectively, with 18 bases between them. In DNA form, the CDR3 reads TGCGCCAGCAGCCAACACAGGCGGGACTTCGGCTACACCTTC. This codes for CASSQHRRDFGYTF.

This rearrangement joins TRBV5-1 to TRBJ1-1, with D unresolved. CDR3 size: 15 residues. Trimming pared 0 bases from V and 6 bases from J, leaving 15 bases between. Germline V CDR1 and CDR2: SGHRS, YFSETQ. CDR3 bases: TGCGCCAGCAGCTTGGCCTTGGTAGGGATCCCTGAAGCTTTCTTT. Translating gives CASSLALVGIPEAFF.

This clonotype was seen a few times. CDR3 amino acids: CASSLNGEANYGYTF. DNA of the CDR3: TGTGCCAGCAGCCTTAATGGAGAAGCTAACTATGGCTACACCTTC. This chain uses TRBV9 with TRBJ1-2; D uncertain. The CDR3 has 15 residues. V was pared by 4 bases and J by 0 bases, with 13 bases between. Germline CDR1 reads SGDLS; CDR2 reads YYNGEE. Complete variable domain (other parts from reference TRBV9 and TRBJ1-2): DSGVTQTPKHLITATGQRVTLRCSPRSGDLSVYWYQQSLDQGLQFLIQYYNGEERAKGNILERFSAQQFPDLHSELNLSSLELGDSALYFCASSLNGEANYGYTFGSGTRLTVV.